The T cell receptor beta chain under discussion was sequenced for a study of shared clonotypes between healthy human individuals. The study's findings and limits: In the sorted subsets, rarefaction showed sequencing was incomplete despite large depth.

Concerning this clone: The antigen is undetermined.

From germline, CDR1 is SNHLY and CDR2 FYNNEI. The V gene end was trimmed by 6 bases and the J gene end by 7 bases; junction bases not matched to a gene: 2. The CDR3 is made up of 14 amino acids. Terminally differentiated effector memory CD45RA+ cells were left out of the naive CD8 fraction, which was CD45RO-negative and positively selected for CCR7. Per sorted-subset replicate PCR, input was around 200 ng DNA, representing 30,000 to 35,000 T cell genomes. TCRdb's copy holds only in-frame clones and misses some; the assay was immunoSEQ multiplex PCR. The table records about 2.1 million clones, about 92% of them present only once.

The J gene is TRBJ2-1, the V gene TRBV2, with 14 bases fitting TRBD2. Sequencing was performed on naive CD8+ T cells from PBMCs. The TCR originated in a man between 18 and 35 years old in good health. Some clones in this sample may be carry-over from other donors' samples. The CDR3 protein is CASRGTSGSNEQFF. In nucleotides, the CDR3 is TGTGCCAGCAGGGGGACTAGCGGGAGTAATGAGCAGTTCTTC.